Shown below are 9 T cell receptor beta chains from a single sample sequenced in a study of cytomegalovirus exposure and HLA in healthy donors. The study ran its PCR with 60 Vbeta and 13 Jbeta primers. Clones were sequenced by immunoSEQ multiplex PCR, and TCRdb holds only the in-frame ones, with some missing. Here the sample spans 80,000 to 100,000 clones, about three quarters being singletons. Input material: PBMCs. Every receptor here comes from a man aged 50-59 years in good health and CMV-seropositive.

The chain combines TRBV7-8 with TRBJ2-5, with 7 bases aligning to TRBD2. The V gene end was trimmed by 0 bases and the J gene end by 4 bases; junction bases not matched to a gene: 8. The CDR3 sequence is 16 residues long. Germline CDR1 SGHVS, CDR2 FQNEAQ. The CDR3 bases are TGTGCCAGCAGCTTAGCTACAACCGGGACTACAGAGACCCAGTACTTC. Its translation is CASSLATTGTTETQYF.

CDR3 residues: CASSATGGQETQYF. CDR3 sequence (DNA): TGTGCCAGCAGCGCCACAGGGGGCCAGGAGACCCAGTACTTC. This chain links TRBV9 with TRBJ2-5; 9 nucleotides match TRBD1. The CDR3 consists of 14 residues. J gave up 5 bases and V 3 bases, and 5 bases lay outside the gene matches. Germline V gene lookup returns CDR1 SGDLS and CDR2 YYNGEE. The variable domain in full, completed from reference TRBV9 and TRBJ2-5, reads DSGVTQTPKHLITATGQRVTLRCSPRSGDLSVYWYQQSLDQGLQFLIQYYNGEERAKGNILERFSAQQFPDLHSELNLSSLELGDSALYFCASSATGGQETQYFGPGTRLLVL.

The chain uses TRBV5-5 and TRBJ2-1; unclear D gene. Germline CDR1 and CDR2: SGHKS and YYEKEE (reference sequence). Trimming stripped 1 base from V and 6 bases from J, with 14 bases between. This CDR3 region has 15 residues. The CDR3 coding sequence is TGTGCCAGCAGCTTGTTTCTAGTACCCCCCAATGAGCAGTTCTTC. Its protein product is CASSLFLVPPNEQFF.

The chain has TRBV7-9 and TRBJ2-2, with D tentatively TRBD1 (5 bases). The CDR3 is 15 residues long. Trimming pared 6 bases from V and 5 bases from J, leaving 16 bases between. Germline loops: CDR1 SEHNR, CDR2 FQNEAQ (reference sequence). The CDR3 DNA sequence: TGTGCCAGCAGTTCCTTCTTTGACAGTACCGGGGAGCTGTTTTTT. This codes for CASSSFFDSTGELFF.

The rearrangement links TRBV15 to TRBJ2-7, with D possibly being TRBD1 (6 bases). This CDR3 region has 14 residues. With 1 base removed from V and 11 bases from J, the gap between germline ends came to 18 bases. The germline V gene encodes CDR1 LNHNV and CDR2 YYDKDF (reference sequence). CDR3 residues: CATSRAPDSAKEYF. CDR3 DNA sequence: TGTGCCACCAGCAGAGCTCCGGACAGCGCAAAGGAGTACTTC.

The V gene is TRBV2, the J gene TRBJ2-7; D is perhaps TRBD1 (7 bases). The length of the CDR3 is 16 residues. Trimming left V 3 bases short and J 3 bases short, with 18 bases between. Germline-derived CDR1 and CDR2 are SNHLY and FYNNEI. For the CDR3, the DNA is TGTGCCAGCAGTGATAGGGGGGACAGTTTAATCTACGAGCAGTACTTC. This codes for CASSDRGDSLIYEQYF.

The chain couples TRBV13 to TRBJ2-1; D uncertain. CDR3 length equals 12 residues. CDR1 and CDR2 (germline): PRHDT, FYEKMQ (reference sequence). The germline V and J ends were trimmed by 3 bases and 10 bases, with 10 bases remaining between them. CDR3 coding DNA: TGTGCCAGCAGCTTCAACATGAGGGAGCAGTTCTTC. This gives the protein CASSFNMREQFF.

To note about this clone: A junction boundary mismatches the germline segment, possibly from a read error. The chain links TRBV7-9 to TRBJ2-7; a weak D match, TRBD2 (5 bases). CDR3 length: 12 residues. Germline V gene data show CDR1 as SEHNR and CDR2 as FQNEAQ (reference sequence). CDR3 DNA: TGTTCCAGCAGCCCCCACGGGGACGAGCAGTACTTC. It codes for CSSSPHGDEQYF.

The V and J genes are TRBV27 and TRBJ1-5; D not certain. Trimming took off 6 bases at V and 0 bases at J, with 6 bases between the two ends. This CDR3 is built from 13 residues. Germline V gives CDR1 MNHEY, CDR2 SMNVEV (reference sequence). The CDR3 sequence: CASRAVSNQPQHF. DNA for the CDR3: TGTGCCAGCAGGGCAGTTAGCAATCAGCCCCAGCATTTT.